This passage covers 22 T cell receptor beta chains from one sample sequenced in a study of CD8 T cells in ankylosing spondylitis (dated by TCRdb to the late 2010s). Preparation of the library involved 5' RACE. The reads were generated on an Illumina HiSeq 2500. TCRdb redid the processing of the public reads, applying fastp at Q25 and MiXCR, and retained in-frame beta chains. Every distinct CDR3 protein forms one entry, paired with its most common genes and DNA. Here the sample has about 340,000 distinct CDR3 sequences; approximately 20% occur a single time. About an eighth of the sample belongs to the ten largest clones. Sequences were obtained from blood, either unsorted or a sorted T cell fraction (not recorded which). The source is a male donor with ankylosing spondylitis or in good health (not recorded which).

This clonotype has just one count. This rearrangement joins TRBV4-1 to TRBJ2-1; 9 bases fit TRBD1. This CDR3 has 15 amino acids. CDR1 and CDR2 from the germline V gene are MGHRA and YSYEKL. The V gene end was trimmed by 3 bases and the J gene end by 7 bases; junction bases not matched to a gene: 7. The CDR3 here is CASSHFSGQGNEQFF. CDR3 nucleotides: TGCGCCAGCAGCCACTTTTCGGGACAGGGAAATGAGCAGTTCTTC.

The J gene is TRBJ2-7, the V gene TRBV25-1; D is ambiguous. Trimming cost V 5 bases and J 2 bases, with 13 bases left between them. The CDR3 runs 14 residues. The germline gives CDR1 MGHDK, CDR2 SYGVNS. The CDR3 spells CASSLSSETYEQYF. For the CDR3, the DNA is TGTGCCAGCAGTCTATCCTCGGAAACCTACGAGCAGTACTTC.

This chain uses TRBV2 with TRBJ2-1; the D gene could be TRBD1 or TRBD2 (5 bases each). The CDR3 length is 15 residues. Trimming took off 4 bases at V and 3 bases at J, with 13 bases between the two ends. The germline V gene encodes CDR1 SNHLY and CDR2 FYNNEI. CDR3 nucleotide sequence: TGTGCCAGCAGTGGGAGCGATGGGGGCTACAATGAGCAGTTCTTC. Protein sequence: CASSGSDGGYNEQFF.

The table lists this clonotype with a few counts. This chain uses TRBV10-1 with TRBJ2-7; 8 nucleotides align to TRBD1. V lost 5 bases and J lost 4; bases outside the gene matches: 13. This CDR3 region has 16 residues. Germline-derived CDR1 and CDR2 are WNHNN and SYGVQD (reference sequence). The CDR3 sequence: CASSSRAGTGEYEQYF. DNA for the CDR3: TGCGCCAGCAGTAGCCGAGCCGGGACAGGTGAATACGAGCAGTACTTC.

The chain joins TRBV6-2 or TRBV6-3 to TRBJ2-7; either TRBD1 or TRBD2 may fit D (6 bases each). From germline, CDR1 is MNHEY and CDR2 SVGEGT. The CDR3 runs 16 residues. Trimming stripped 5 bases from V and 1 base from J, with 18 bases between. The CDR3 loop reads CASSTSTGADSYEQYF. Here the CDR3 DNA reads TGTGCCAGCAGTACATCCACGGGGGCGGATTCCTACGAGCAGTACTTC.

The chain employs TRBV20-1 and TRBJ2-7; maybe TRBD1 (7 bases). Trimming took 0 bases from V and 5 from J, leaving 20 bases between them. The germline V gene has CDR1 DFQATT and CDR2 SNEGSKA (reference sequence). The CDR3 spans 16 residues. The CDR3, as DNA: TGCAGTGCTAGAGATCCGGGGGAGACAGGGCTACACGAGCAGTACTTC. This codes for CSARDPGETGLHEQYF.

For the CDR3, the DNA is TGCAGTGCTGCCTCCTTGGAGCGGGGGAACAACTACGAGCAGTACTTC. Translation gives CSAASLERGNNYEQYF. The chain combines TRBV20-1 with TRBJ2-7; 8 bases agree with TRBD2. Germline V lookup: CDR1 DFQATT, CDR2 SNEGSKA (reference sequence). The CDR3 totals 16 residues. With V trimmed by 5 bases and J by 3 bases, 15 bases remained unmatched.

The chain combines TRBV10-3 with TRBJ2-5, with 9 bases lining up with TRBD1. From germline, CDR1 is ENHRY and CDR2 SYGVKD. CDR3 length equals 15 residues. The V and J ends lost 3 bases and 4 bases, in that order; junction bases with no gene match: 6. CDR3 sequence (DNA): TGTGCCATCAGTGATTACAGGGGGCGCATAGAGACCCAGTACTTC. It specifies CAISDYRGRIETQYF.

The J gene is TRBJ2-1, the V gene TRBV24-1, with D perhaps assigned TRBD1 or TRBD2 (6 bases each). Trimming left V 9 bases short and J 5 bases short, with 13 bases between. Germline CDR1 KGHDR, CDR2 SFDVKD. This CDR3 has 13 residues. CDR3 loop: CATHGGEDNEQFF. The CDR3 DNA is TGTGCCACCCACGGGGGCGAAGACAATGAGCAGTTCTTC.

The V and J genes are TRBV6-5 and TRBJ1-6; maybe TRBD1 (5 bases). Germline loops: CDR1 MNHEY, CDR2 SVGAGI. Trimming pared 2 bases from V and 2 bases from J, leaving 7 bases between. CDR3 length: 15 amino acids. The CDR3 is CASSYEGAYNSPLHF. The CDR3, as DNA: TGTGCCAGCAGTTACGAAGGGGCCTATAATTCACCCCTCCACTTT.

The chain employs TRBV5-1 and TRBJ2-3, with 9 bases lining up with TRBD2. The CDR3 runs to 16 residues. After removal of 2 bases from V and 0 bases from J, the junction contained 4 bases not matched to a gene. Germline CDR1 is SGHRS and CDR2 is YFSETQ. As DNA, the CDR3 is TGCGCCAGCAGCTTTAGCGGGGGCACTAGCACAGATACGCAGTATTTT. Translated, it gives CASSFSGGTSTDTQYF.

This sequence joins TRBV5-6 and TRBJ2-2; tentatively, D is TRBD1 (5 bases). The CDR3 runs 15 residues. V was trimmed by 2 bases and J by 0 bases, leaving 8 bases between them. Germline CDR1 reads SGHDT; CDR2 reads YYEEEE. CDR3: CASSFDRTNTGELFF. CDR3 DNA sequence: TGTGCCAGCAGCTTTGACAGAACGAACACCGGGGAGCTGTTTTTT.

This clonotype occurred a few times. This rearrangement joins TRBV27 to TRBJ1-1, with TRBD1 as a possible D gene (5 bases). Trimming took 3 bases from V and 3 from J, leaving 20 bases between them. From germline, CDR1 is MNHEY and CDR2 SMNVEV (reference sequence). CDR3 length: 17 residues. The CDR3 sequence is CASSFAEARQGDTEAFF. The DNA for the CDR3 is TGTGCCAGCAGTTTCGCGGAAGCTCGTCAGGGAGACACTGAAGCTTTCTTT.

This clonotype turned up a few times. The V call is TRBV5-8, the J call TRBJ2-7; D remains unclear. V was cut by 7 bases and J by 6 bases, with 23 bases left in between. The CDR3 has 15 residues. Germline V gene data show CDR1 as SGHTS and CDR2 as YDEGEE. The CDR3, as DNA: TGTGCCAGCCATTACACCTTTCTGGGAAACTCCGAGCAGTACTTC. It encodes CASHYTFLGNSEQYF.

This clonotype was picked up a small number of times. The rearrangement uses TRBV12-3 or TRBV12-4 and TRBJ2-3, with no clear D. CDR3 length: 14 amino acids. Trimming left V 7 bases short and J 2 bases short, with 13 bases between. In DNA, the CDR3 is TGTGCCAGCACCCTGTTTCGGAACACAGATACGCAGTATTTT. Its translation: CASTLFRNTDTQYF.

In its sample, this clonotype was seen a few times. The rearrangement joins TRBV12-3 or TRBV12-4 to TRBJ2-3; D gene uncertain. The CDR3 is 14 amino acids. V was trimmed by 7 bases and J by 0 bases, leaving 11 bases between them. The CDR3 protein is CASTHPGSTDTQYF. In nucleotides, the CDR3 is TGTGCCAGCACCCACCCGGGTAGCACAGATACGCAGTATTTT.

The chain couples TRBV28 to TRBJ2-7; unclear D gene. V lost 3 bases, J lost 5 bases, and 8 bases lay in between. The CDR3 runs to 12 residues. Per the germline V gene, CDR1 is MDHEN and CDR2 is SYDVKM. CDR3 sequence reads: CASSLTPHEQYF. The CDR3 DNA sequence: TGTGCCAGCAGTTTGACGCCCCACGAGCAGTACTTC. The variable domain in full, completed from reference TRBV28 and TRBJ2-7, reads DVKVTQSSRYLVKRTGEKVFLECVQDMDHENMFWYRQDPGLGLRLIYFSYDVKMKEKGDIPEGYSVSREKKERFSLILESASTNQTSMYLCASSLTPHEQYFGPGTRLTVT.

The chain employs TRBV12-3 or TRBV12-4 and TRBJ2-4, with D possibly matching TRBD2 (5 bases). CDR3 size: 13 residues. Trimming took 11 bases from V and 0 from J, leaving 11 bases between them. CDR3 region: CASSGVAKNIQYF. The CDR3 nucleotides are TGTGCCTCCTCCGGGGTAGCCAAAAACATTCAGTACTTC.

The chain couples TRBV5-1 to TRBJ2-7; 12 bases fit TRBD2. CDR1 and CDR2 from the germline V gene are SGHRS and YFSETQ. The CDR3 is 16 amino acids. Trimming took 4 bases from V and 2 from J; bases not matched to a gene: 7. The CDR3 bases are TGCGCCAGCAGCCCGACGACTAGCGGGGGCCCCTACGAGCAGTACTTC. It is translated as CASSPTTSGGPYEQYF.

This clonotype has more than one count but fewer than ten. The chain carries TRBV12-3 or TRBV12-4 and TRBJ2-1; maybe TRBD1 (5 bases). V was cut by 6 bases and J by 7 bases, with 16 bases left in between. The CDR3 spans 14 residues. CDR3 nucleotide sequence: TGTGCCAGCAGCTATTGGCAGGGTGGAAATGAGCAGTTCTTC. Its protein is CASSYWQGGNEQFF.

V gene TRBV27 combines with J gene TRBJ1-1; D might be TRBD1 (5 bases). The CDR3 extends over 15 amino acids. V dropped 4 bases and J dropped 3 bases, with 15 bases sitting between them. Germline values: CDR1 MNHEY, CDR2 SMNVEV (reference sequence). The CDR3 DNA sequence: TGTGCCAGCAGTTACATCAGGGCCCTCGACACTGAAGCTTTCTTT. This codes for CASSYIRALDTEAFF.

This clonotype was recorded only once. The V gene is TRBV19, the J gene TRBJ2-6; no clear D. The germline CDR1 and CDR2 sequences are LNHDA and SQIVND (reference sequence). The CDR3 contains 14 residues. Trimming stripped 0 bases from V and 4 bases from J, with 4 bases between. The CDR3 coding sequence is TGTGCCAGTAGTATAGAATCCGGGGCCAACGTCCTGACTTTC. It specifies CASSIESGANVLTF.